Presented here are 29 T cell receptor beta chains from one specimen sequenced in a study of blood T cell repertoires in COVID-19 (dated by TCRdb to 2019 to 2021). The method was the immunoSEQ multiplex PCR assay. Entries here come from immuneACCESS through TCRdb and include only in-frame sequences with V and J called. Some clones fail to appear in such tables; in the studies checked, an unresolved V gene covers under half of the shortfall, and the cause of the remainder is unknown. The sample table records fewer than 250,000 clones; approximately 84% of these occur just once. Jointly, the top ten make up 1.5% to 2% of the sample. Material for sequencing was peripheral blood. These receptors were collected from a woman aged 80 or older with acute or convalescent COVID-19.

A single count supports this clone. This rearrangement joins TRBV5-1 to TRBJ1-2, with D perhaps TRBD1 (6 bases). Per the germline V gene, CDR1 is SGHRS and CDR2 is YFSETQ. Trimming removed 4 bases from V and 12 bases from J, with 19 bases in between. This CDR3 is built from 13 residues. The CDR3 is CASSPTGILEDTF. Here the CDR3 DNA reads TGCGCCAGCAGCCCCACAGGGATCCTTGAGGACACCTTC.

V and J are TRBV6-5 and TRBJ2-6, with D possibly being TRBD1 (5 bases). The CDR3 consists of 13 residues. The ends were cut back, 8 bases at V and 1 base at J, with 6 bases in the middle. Germline V gene sequence: CDR1 MNHEY, CDR2 SVGAGI. The CDR3 DNA reads TGTGCCAGCGGACAATCTGGGGCCAACGTCCTGACTTTC. The encoded protein is CASGQSGANVLTF.

The chain links TRBV28 to TRBJ2-7; possibly TRBD2 for D (5 bases). Trimming took off 2 bases at V and 5 bases at J, with 13 bases between the two ends. CDR1 MDHEN and CDR2 SYDVKM come from the germline V gene. There are 14 residues in the CDR3. The CDR3 protein is CASSLTLGADEQYF. CDR3 nucleotides: TGTGCCAGCAGTTTAACTTTAGGAGCGGACGAGCAGTACTTC.

The chain couples TRBV28 to TRBJ1-5; D might be TRBD1 (6 bases). V lost 4 bases and J lost 0, with 16 bases in between. The CDR3 covers 17 residues. CDR1 is MDHEN, CDR2 SYDVKM, per germline. CDR3 bases: TGTGCCAGCAGTTGGCGGACAGCAGGGTATAGCAATCAGCCCCAGCATTTT. Amino acids: CASSWRTAGYSNQPQHF.

The CDR3 protein is CASSPGIQGNGYGYTF. The CDR3 DNA reads TGTGCCAGCAGTCCCGGCATACAGGGGAATGGCTATGGCTACACCTTC. The chain carries TRBV28 and TRBJ1-2, with 7 bases that match TRBD1. J was trimmed by 4 bases and V by 5 bases; bases with no gene match: 13. Per the germline V gene, CDR1 is MDHEN and CDR2 is SYDVKM. CDR3 length: 16 residues.

J is TRBJ1-3 and V is TRBV5-4; 9 bases agree with TRBD1. The ends lost 4 bases at V and 1 base at J; junction bases unmatched: 6. There are 16 residues in the CDR3. Germline CDR1 is SGHNT and CDR2 is YYREEE (reference sequence). The CDR3 loop reads CASSTMTGGSGNTIYF. DNA for the CDR3: TGTGCCAGCAGCACAATGACAGGGGGTTCTGGAAACACCATATATTTT.

The chain links TRBV28 to TRBJ1-6, with a possible D match to TRBD1 (6 bases). The CDR3 runs 16 residues. CDR1 is MDHEN and CDR2 is SYDVKM in the germline V gene. Trimming removed 3 bases at V and 6 bases at J, with 15 bases between. This CDR3 is CASSFVGAPGNSPLHF. CDR3 coding DNA: TGTGCCAGCAGTTTTGTGGGGGCCCCGGGTAATTCACCCCTCCACTTT.

The genes are TRBV5-1 and TRBJ2-5; 12 nucleotides agree with TRBD2. The germline V gene has CDR1 SGHRS and CDR2 YFSETQ. The CDR3 loop spans 15 amino acids. V lost 2 bases, J lost 10 bases, and 9 bases stayed unmatched. The chain's CDR3 is CASSLGGWTSGNQYF. The CDR3 DNA reads TGCGCCAGCAGCTTAGGAGGATGGACTAGCGGGAACCAGTACTTC.

The chain links TRBV12-3 or TRBV12-4 to TRBJ2-7, with 8 positions matching TRBD1. The V and J ends lost 5 bases and 9 bases, in that order; junction bases with no gene match: 9. CDR3 length equals 13 residues. Here the CDR3 DNA reads TGTGCCAGCAGTCCCTCTTCAGGGGGCGGGCAGTACTTC. Translation: CASSPSSGGGQYF.

In this sample, this clone turned up once. V usage is TRBV5-1 and J usage is TRBJ2-7; 10 bases match TRBD2. CDR3 size: 15 residues. Germline loops: CDR1 SGHRS, CDR2 YFSETQ. The J segment lost 0 bases and the V segment lost 4 bases, leaving 4 bases of the junction unmatched. The CDR3 loop reads CASSSGGDHSYEQYF. DNA of the CDR3: TGCGCCAGCAGCAGCGGGGGGGACCACTCCTACGAGCAGTACTTC.

The chain links TRBV24-1 to TRBJ2-5, with TRBD2 identical over 13 bases. The germline V gene encodes CDR1 KGHDR and CDR2 SFDVKD. This CDR3 has 15 amino acids. V shed 6 bases, J shed 5 bases, and the junction held 5 bases outside the gene matches. The CDR3 sequence is CATSRTSGRGETQYF. CDR3 DNA: TGTGCCACCAGTAGGACTAGCGGGAGAGGGGAGACCCAGTACTTC.

The chain joins TRBV20-1 to TRBJ1-1; TRBD1 agrees at 7 bases. Germline lookup yields CDR1 DFQATT and CDR2 SNEGSKA (reference sequence). V shed 6 bases and J 7 bases; nucleotides not matched to a gene: 5. The CDR3 is 11 residues long. The CDR3 region is CSALGQREAFF. The CDR3 DNA reads as TGCAGTGCCCTGGGACAGCGTGAAGCTTTCTTT.

This chain links TRBV6-2 or TRBV6-3 with TRBJ1-1, with D tentatively TRBD1 (6 bases). Germline values: CDR1 MNHEY, CDR2 SVGEGT. Trimming took 5 bases from V and 4 from J, leaving 17 bases between them. The CDR3 length is 15 residues. CDR3: CASSPLTGWGTEAFF. The CDR3 nucleotides are TGTGCCAGCAGTCCCTTAACAGGGTGGGGCACTGAAGCTTTCTTT.

The chain has TRBV7-9 and TRBJ2-1, with a possible D match to TRBD1 (5 bases). Between the trimmed V and J ends, which lost 1 base and 5 bases, there was a span of 21 bases. Germline V gives CDR1 SEHNR, CDR2 FQNEAQ (reference sequence). The CDR3 has 18 residues. CDR3 region: CASSLVKGYSADHNEQFF. The CDR3 DNA reads TGTGCCAGCAGCTTAGTAAAGGGGTATTCTGCTGATCACAATGAGCAGTTCTTC.

In its sample, this clone was seen once. This chain connects TRBV28 to TRBJ1-5, with TRBD1 matching over 10 bases. Trimming took 6 bases from V and 7 from J; bases not matched to a gene: 9. The CDR3 has 15 residues. In germline, CDR1 is MDHEN, CDR2 SYDVKM. CDR3 amino acids: CASRPRDRGLQPQHF. DNA of the CDR3: TGTGCCAGCAGACCGCGGGACAGGGGCCTGCAGCCCCAGCATTTT. Looking up the rest from reference TRBV28 and TRBJ1-5 gives the full variable domain: DVKVTQSSRYLVKRTGEKVFLECVQDMDHENMFWYRQDPGLGLRLIYFSYDVKMKEKGDIPEGYSVSREKKERFSLILESASTNQTSMYLCASRPRDRGLQPQHFGDGTRLSIL.

This chain joins TRBV18 and TRBJ2-2; 9 bases line up with TRBD1. Germline loops: CDR1 KGHSH, CDR2 LQKENI. V was pared by 5 bases and J by 4 bases, with 11 bases of the junction left unmatched. The length of the CDR3 is 17 residues. CDR3 DNA sequence: TGTGCCAGCTCAAGCCCGGGACAGGGACTTGGCACCGGGGAGCTGTTTTTT. Translating gives CASSSPGQGLGTGELFF. Using reference TRBV18 and TRBJ2-2 for the parts outside the CDR3, the full variable domain is NAGVMQNPRHLVRRRGQEARLRCSPMKGHSHVYWYRQLPEEGLKFMVYLQKENIIDESGMPKERFSAEFPKEGPSILRIQQVVRGDSAAYFCASSSPGQGLGTGELFFGEGSRLTVL.

J is TRBJ1-3 and V is TRBV25-1; 9 bases are shared with TRBD1. V gave up 3 bases and J gave up 4 bases; unmatched junction bases: 7. Germline lookup yields CDR1 MGHDK and CDR2 SYGVNS. This CDR3 has 16 residues. The CDR3 DNA is TGTGCCAGCAGTGACCGGAACAGGGGGCTGGGAAACACCATATATTTT. Protein: CASSDRNRGLGNTIYF.

The V gene is TRBV7-2, the J gene TRBJ2-1; 9 bases are a match to TRBD2. The junction had 2 bases not matched to a gene; V was cut back by 5 bases and J by 0 bases. The CDR3 covers 15 residues. CDR1 and CDR2 (germline): SGHTA, FQGNSA. In DNA, the CDR3 is TGTGCCAGCAGCCCGACTAGCGGCTCCTACAATGAGCAGTTCTTC. It yields the protein CASSPTSGSYNEQFF.

The chain couples TRBV2 to TRBJ1-5, with 11 nucleotides matching TRBD1. V shed 8 bases, J shed 6 bases, and the junction held 6 bases outside the gene matches. The germline gives CDR1 SNHLY, CDR2 FYNNEI. This CDR3 is 14 amino acids long. CDR3 sequence reads: CASVGQGVRQPQHF. DNA for the CDR3: TGTGCCAGCGTGGGACAGGGGGTTCGTCAGCCCCAGCATTTT. The full variable domain, its missing parts supplied by reference TRBV2 and TRBJ1-5, is EPEVTQTPSHQVTQMGQEVILRCVPISNHLYFYWYRQILGQKVEFLVSFYNNEISEKSEIFDDQFSVERPDGSNFTLKIRSTKLEDSAMYFCASVGQGVRQPQHFGDGTRLSIL.

V is TRBV25-1 and J is TRBJ1-3, with 7 bases aligning to TRBD1. The CDR3 covers 16 residues. Germline CDR1 reads MGHDK; CDR2 reads SYGVNS. With V trimmed by 7 bases and J by 0 bases, 9 bases remained unmatched. The CDR3 DNA reads TGTGCCAGCACCCAGAGGGGACAGCTCTCTGGAAACACCATATATTTT. Its translation is CASTQRGQLSGNTIYF.

The rearrangement links TRBV5-3 to TRBJ2-3; D is unresolved. TRBV5-3 is identified as an open reading frame with a role that is uncertain. The length of the CDR3 is 13 residues. V gave up 4 bases and J gave up 6 bases, with 12 bases separating them. The CDR3 sequence: CARSLDPVDTQYF. The CDR3 bases are TGTGCCAGAAGCCTAGACCCGGTGGATACGCAGTATTTT.

V is TRBV11-2 and J is TRBJ2-3; 11 positions match TRBD2. CDR3 length: 15 residues. The germline V gene encodes CDR1 SGHAT and CDR2 FQNNGV. With 4 bases clipped from V and 6 bases from J, the junction kept 6 bases outside the gene matches. Here the CDR3 DNA reads TGTGCCAGCAGCTCTAGCGGGGGGTCAGGGGATACGCAGTATTTT. Residues: CASSSSGGSGDTQYF. Drawing the rest from reference TRBV11-2 and TRBJ2-3, the complete variable domain is EAGVAQSPRYKIIEKRQSVAFWCNPISGHATLYWYQQILGQGPKLLIQFQNNGVVDDSQLPKDRFSAERLKGVDSTLKIQPAKLEDSAVYLCASSSSGGSGDTQYFGPGTRLTVL.

This chain links TRBV5-4 with TRBJ1-1; 7 positions agree with TRBD1. CDR3 length: 15 residues. J was trimmed by 5 bases and V by 2 bases; bases with no gene match: 9. The germline gives CDR1 SGHNT, CDR2 YYREEE (reference sequence). The CDR3 DNA is TGTGCCAGCAGCTTAGGACAGGCCCACGGGACTGAAGCTTTCTTT. It specifies CASSLGQAHGTEAFF.

The rearrangement uses TRBV7-2 and TRBJ1-1, with a weak D call TRBD1 (5 bases). The germline CDR1 and CDR2 sequences are SGHTA and FQGNSA. This CDR3 comprises 13 residues. V lost 0 bases, J lost 4 bases, and 6 bases lay in between. The CDR3 DNA follows: TGTGCCAGCAGCTTAGCAGGGGCCACTGAAGCTTTCTTT. Amino acid sequence: CASSLAGATEAFF.

The chain has TRBV7-2 and TRBJ1-5; 7 bases fit TRBD1. Germline CDR1 and CDR2: SGHTA and FQGNSA. This CDR3 has 16 residues. J lost 9 bases, V lost 0 bases, and 11 bases had no gene match. The chain's CDR3 is CASSLAQGGRQGPQHF. CDR3 bases: TGTGCCAGCAGCTTAGCCCAGGGGGGTAGACAGGGGCCCCAGCATTTT.

The J gene is TRBJ2-3, the V gene TRBV9, with 7 bases identical to TRBD2. The J segment lost 6 bases and the V segment lost 4 bases, leaving 8 bases of the junction unmatched. The CDR3 consists of 14 residues. Germline assignment: CDR1 SGDLS and CDR2 YYNGEE. The CDR3 DNA reads as TGTGCCAGCAGCCAGACTACTAGCGCTGATACGCAGTATTTT. Its translation: CASSQTTSADTQYF. Using reference TRBV9 and TRBJ2-3 for the parts outside the CDR3, the full variable domain is DSGVTQTPKHLITATGQRVTLRCSPRSGDLSVYWYQQSLDQGLQFLIQYYNGEERAKGNILERFSAQQFPDLHSELNLSSLELGDSALYFCASSQTTSADTQYFGPGTRLTVL.

This sequence joins TRBV7-6 and TRBJ1-6; D gene ambiguous. CDR1 is SGHVS and CDR2 is FNYEAQ in the germline V gene. The CDR3 contains 13 residues. V was pared by 4 bases and J by 8 bases, with 9 bases between. CDR3 in amino acids: CASSSHFDSPLHF. The CDR3 nucleotides are TGTGCCAGCAGCTCCCACTTCGATTCACCCCTCCACTTT.

This clone was observed a handful of times. The chain uses TRBV7-2 and TRBJ2-7, with D maybe TRBD1 (6 bases). The CDR3 has 15 amino acids. Between the trimmed V and J ends, which lost 3 bases and 5 bases, there was a span of 17 bases. Germline V CDR1 and CDR2: SGHTA, FQGNSA. The CDR3 loop reads CASSFRQPGVHEQYF. CDR3 DNA sequence: TGTGCCAGCAGCTTCAGACAGCCAGGGGTACACGAGCAGTACTTC.

This clone occurred once. The V and J genes are TRBV5-5 and TRBJ1-2; D is perhaps TRBD1 (5 bases). This CDR3 has 15 residues. CDR1 and CDR2 (germline): SGHKS, YYEKEE (reference sequence). Trimming removed 4 bases at V and 4 bases at J, with 17 bases between. The CDR3 coding sequence is TGTGCCAGCAGCACTTCACCCGGGGGTGGCTATGGCTACACCTTC. It yields the protein CASSTSPGGGYGYTF.